This paragraph covers one T cell receptor (beta chain) sequence. This entry comes from a study of blood T cell repertoires in COVID-19. Study summary: Acute and convalescent COVID-19 specimens originated in the United States, Italy and Spain. T cells, B-cell-depleted T cells, or PBMCs supplied cDNA or gDNA.

Here immunoSEQ multiplex PCR was the method, and the copy in TCRdb shows in-frame clones only, minus some. The table shows roughly 520,000 clones, with 85% to 90% occurring only once. This receptor was identified in a woman between 40 and 55 years old who had recovered from COVID-19. Material: PBMCs or T cells enriched from blood (not recorded which).

As DNA, the CDR3 is TGCGCCAGCAGGGGGGCAGGGGGATTGAACACTGAAGCTTTCTTT. It translates to CASRGAGGLNTEAFF. The J gene is TRBJ1-1, the V gene TRBV5-1, with 7 positions matching TRBD1. This CDR3 is 15 amino acids long. The germline V gene encodes CDR1 SGHRS and CDR2 YFSETQ. J gave up 0 bases and V 5 bases, and 7 bases lay outside the gene matches.